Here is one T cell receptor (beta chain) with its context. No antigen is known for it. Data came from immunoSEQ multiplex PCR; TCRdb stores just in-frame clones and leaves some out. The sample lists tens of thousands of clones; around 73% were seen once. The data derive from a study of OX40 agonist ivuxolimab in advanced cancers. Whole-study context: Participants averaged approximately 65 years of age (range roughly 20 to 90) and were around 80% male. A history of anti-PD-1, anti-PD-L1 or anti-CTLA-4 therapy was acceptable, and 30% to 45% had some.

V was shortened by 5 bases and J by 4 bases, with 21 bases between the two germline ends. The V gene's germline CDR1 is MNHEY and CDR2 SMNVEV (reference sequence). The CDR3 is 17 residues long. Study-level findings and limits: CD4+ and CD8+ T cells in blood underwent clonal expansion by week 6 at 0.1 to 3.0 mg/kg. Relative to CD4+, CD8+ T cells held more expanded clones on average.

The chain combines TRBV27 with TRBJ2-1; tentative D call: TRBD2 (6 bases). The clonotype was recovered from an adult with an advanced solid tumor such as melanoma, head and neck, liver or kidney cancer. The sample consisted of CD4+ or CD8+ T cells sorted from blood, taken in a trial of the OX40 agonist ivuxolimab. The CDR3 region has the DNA TGTGCCAGCAGTCCCCTCGTACTCCGGGAGTCATACAATGAGCAGTTCTTC. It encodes CASSPLVLRESYNEQFF.